This TCR beta chain was profiled in a study of OX40 agonist ivuxolimab in advanced cancers. Overall study context: Previous treatment with anti-PD-1, anti-PD-L1 or anti-CTLA-4 therapy was allowed; less than 45% had received some.

V lost 4 bases to trimming and J lost 6 bases; unmatched junction nucleotides: 10. The CDR3 is 15 amino acids. The germline V gene has CDR1 LNHNV and CDR2 YYDKDF (reference sequence). Assay: immunoSEQ multiplex PCR; the TCRdb copy retains only in-frame clones and omits some. Of fewer than 95,000 clones listed, roughly 90% are singletons. The sequences come from CD4+ or CD8+ T cells sorted from blood, collected in a trial of the OX40 agonist ivuxolimab. The genes are TRBV15 and TRBJ1-2; TRBD1 aligns across 8 bases. This TCR was recovered from an adult with an advanced solid tumor such as melanoma, head and neck, liver or kidney cancer. The CDR3 spells CATSKGRQGAHGYTF. CDR3 coding DNA: TGTGCCACCAGCAAAGGCCGGCAGGGGGCTCATGGCTACACCTTC.